Each of the 8 T cell receptor beta chains below was sequenced from the same sample in a study of blood T cell repertoires in COVID-19. Profiled with immunoSEQ multiplex PCR; TCRdb holds only in-frame clones, not every one. The repertoire consists of a few hundred thousand clones, with roughly 90% occurring once and the leading ten covering approximately 3.8%. Sequences were obtained from peripheral blood. These receptors were collected from a man aged 55 to 69 who had recovered from COVID-19.

The chain couples TRBV7-9 to TRBJ2-2; 10 nucleotides line up with TRBD1. The CDR3 consists of 15 residues. Trimming took 8 bases from V and 3 from J; bases not matched to a gene: 6. Germline CDR1 is SEHNR and CDR2 is FQNEAQ (reference sequence). CDR3 protein: CASLPGQGYTGELFF. In DNA form, the CDR3 reads TGTGCCAGCTTACCGGGACAGGGGTACACCGGGGAGCTGTTTTTT.

In its sample, this clone was seen once. The chain carries TRBV5-1 and TRBJ2-1, with TRBD1 matching 8 bases. This CDR3 contains 15 residues. Germline CDR1 SGHRS, CDR2 YFSETQ. Unmatched junction bases numbered 8, after V lost 4 bases and J lost 5 bases. The CDR3 loop is CASSEKTGADNEQFF. CDR3 DNA: TGCGCCAGCAGCGAAAAGACAGGGGCTGACAATGAGCAGTTCTTC.

The rearrangement links TRBV21-1 to TRBJ1-1; the DNA was not compared with TRBD1, the D call given in the table. TRBV21-1 is annotated as a pseudogene. CDR3 length: 18 residues. CDR3 loop: CASSKAQSTGGAYTEAFF. The CDR3 DNA is TGTGCCAGCAGCAAAGCACAAAGCACAGGGGGCGCGTACACTGAAGCTTTCTTT.

The rearrangement uses TRBV5-1 and TRBJ2-1; 10 bases map to TRBD2. Germline V CDR1 and CDR2: SGHRS, YFSETQ. CDR3 length equals 15 residues. The trim removed 4 bases at V and 9 bases at J, leaving 10 bases unmatched. CDR3 amino acids: CASSPGTSVMAEQFF. The CDR3 bases are TGCGCCAGCAGCCCCGGGACTAGCGTAATGGCTGAGCAGTTCTTC.

V and J are TRBV18 and TRBJ2-2; D remains unclear. V was pared by 6 bases and J by 7 bases, with 3 bases between. This CDR3 has 10 residues. Germline values: CDR1 KGHSH, CDR2 LQKENI. The CDR3 region is CASSGGELFF. CDR3 DNA sequence: TGTGCCAGCTCCGGCGGGGAGCTGTTTTTT.

This clone was seen more than once but under ten times. The gene calls are TRBV11-2 and TRBJ2-7; no firm D call. The CDR3 spans 12 residues. Trimming removed 1 base from V and 2 bases from J, with 3 bases in between. Germline V gene sequence: CDR1 SGHAT, CDR2 FQNNGV. CDR3 amino acids: CASSLATYEQYF. Written as DNA, the CDR3 is TGTGCCAGCAGCTTAGCAACCTACGAGCAGTACTTC.

This clone was counted a single time. CDR3 amino acids: CASSYSDRGTEAFF. The CDR3 DNA reads TGTGCCAGCAGTTACTCCGACAGGGGCACTGAAGCTTTCTTT. The V call is TRBV6-6, the J call TRBJ1-1; 8 bases are a match to TRBD1. The germline gives CDR1 MNHNY, CDR2 SVGAGI (reference sequence). CDR3 length: 14 residues. Trimming cost V 0 bases and J 4 bases; bases outside gene matches: 1.

The genes are TRBV27 and TRBJ1-5; 7 bases fit TRBD1. Germline CDR1 and CDR2: MNHEY and SMNVEV (reference sequence). Trimming cost V 5 bases and J 4 bases; bases outside gene matches: 11. The CDR3 has 16 residues. The CDR3 spells CASSNRQGRDNQPQHF. CDR3 sequence (DNA): TGTGCCAGCAGTAACCGACAGGGAAGGGATAATCAGCCCCAGCATTTT.